These 18 T cell receptor beta chains originate from one sample sequenced in a study of shared clonotypes between healthy human individuals. The table came from immunoSEQ multiplex PCR; TCRdb's copy has only in-frame clones and leaves some out. This table holds over a million clones, roughly 96% found once. Sequencing input: naive CD4+ T cells sorted from blood. This sample's subset: CD45RA+ positively selected. Every receptor here comes from a man under 40 in good health.

The CDR3 loop reads CASSPLRTGTDTQYF. CDR3 DNA sequence: TGTGCCAGCTCACCACTCAGGACAGGCACAGATACGCAGTATTTT. This rearrangement joins TRBV18 to TRBJ2-3; D perhaps matches TRBD1 (6 bases). Germline CDR1 reads KGHSH; CDR2 reads LQKENI. This CDR3 is built from 15 residues. The germline V and J ends were trimmed by 1 base and 1 base, with 9 bases remaining between them.

The genes are TRBV5-8 and TRBJ1-2; 7 positions agree with TRBD1. V was clipped by 1 base and J by 2 bases; unmatched bases: 2. The CDR3 covers 14 residues. Germline values: CDR1 SGHTS, CDR2 YDEGEE. The CDR3 DNA reads TGTGCCAGCAGCTTGAGGGGGCCGAACTATGGCTACACCTTC. Its protein product is CASSLRGPNYGYTF.

J is TRBJ2-2 and V is TRBV2; TRBD1 agrees at 7 bases. The germline gives CDR1 SNHLY, CDR2 FYNNEI. The CDR3 is made up of 14 amino acids. Trimming cost V 6 bases and J 4 bases; bases outside gene matches: 5. This CDR3 is CASSGTVTTGELFF. CDR3 nucleotide sequence: TGTGCCAGCAGCGGGACAGTAACCACCGGGGAGCTGTTTTTT.

As DNA, the CDR3 is TGTGCCACCCCAGCGGTTCCACACAATGAGCAGTTCTTC. This gives the protein CATPAVPHNEQFF. This chain uses TRBV6-1 with TRBJ2-1, with TRBD2 as a possible D gene (5 bases). With 10 bases removed from V and 5 bases from J, the gap between germline ends came to 15 bases. Germline CDR1 is MNHNS and CDR2 is SASEGT. There are 13 residues in the CDR3.

The chain couples TRBV11-2 to TRBJ2-2; D uncertain. The CDR3 extends over 11 amino acids. Trimming removed 7 bases from V and 7 bases from J, with 7 bases in between. Germline CDR1 SGHAT, CDR2 FQNNGV. CDR3 region: CASTQIGELFF. For the CDR3, the DNA is TGTGCCAGCACCCAAATCGGGGAGCTGTTTTTT.

This sequence joins TRBV21-1 and TRBJ2-3; the tabulated D call, TRBD2, remains unverified against the DNA. TRBV21-1 is a documented pseudogene. The CDR3 is made up of 13 amino acids. CDR3 in amino acids: CASPSFVTDTQYF. For the CDR3, the DNA is TGTGCCAGCCCCTCGTTCGTCACAGATACGCAGTATTTT.

The rearrangement links TRBV6-5 to TRBJ1-2; 8 bases align to TRBD1. J lost 8 bases, V lost 7 bases, and 12 bases had no gene match. The CDR3 extends over 14 amino acids. Germline V gene data show CDR1 as MNHEY and CDR2 as SVGAGI. This chain's CDR3 is CASKDRAGLGGYTF. CDR3 bases: TGTGCCAGCAAGGACAGGGCAGGGTTGGGCGGCTACACCTTC.

The chain has TRBV4-3 and TRBJ1-6; D unresolved. Germline values: CDR1 LGHNA, CDR2 YSLEER. The CDR3 has 16 residues. The germline V and J ends were trimmed by 4 bases and 6 bases, with 16 bases remaining between them. For the CDR3, the DNA is TGCGCCAGCAGCCTAGGGAAGGCGGCTTTTAATTCACCCCTCCACTTT. Its translation is CASSLGKAAFNSPLHF.

V is TRBV11-2 and J is TRBJ2-1; D not certain. The germline V gene has CDR1 SGHAT and CDR2 FQNNGV. V gave up 1 base and J gave up 3 bases, with 13 bases separating them. This CDR3 region has 16 residues. This chain's CDR3 is CASSLAGSPFYNEQFF. In DNA, the CDR3 is TGTGCCAGCAGCTTAGCGGGTTCTCCTTTCTACAATGAGCAGTTCTTC.

V gene TRBV4-3 combines with J gene TRBJ1-4; the D is unclear. The CDR3 consists of 16 residues. V gave up 4 bases and J gave up 8 bases, with 20 bases separating them. Germline-derived CDR1 and CDR2 are LGHNA and YSLEER. CDR3 loop: CASSRQPGPGTEKLFF. The DNA of the CDR3 is TGCGCCAGCAGCCGACAACCGGGCCCCGGCACCGAAAAACTGTTTTTT.

The J gene is TRBJ2-1, the V gene TRBV27; tentative D call: TRBD2 (6 bases). Germline CDR1 is MNHEY and CDR2 is SMNVEV (reference sequence). The CDR3 runs to 16 residues. The V end lost 5 bases, the J end lost 5 bases, and 19 bases lay between the germline ends. CDR3 residues: CASSRPLAARNNEQFF. In DNA form, the CDR3 reads TGTGCCAGCAGTCGCCCACTAGCCGCCCGAAACAATGAGCAGTTCTTC.

The chain combines TRBV2 with TRBJ1-4; possible D gene TRBD1, 5 bases. The CDR3 is 17 amino acids. V lost 2 bases and J 0 bases, leaving 13 bases between the germline ends. The germline V gene has CDR1 SNHLY and CDR2 FYNNEI. The CDR3 region has the DNA TGTGCCAGCAGTGAATGGGGCCGGGCCGCAACTAATGAAAAACTGTTTTTT. Translating it yields CASSEWGRAATNEKLFF.

The genes are TRBV25-1 and TRBJ1-4; possibly TRBD1 for D (5 bases). This CDR3 is built from 13 residues. V was cut by 6 bases and J by 8 bases, with 13 bases left in between. Germline values: CDR1 MGHDK, CDR2 SYGVNS. The CDR3 is CASSSIGAEKLFF. As DNA, the CDR3 is TGTGCCAGCAGCTCAATTGGGGCCGAAAAACTGTTTTTT. The variable domain in full, completed from reference TRBV25-1 and TRBJ1-4, reads EADIYQTPRYLVIGTGKKITLECSQTMGHDKMYWYQQDPGMELHLIHYSYGVNSTEKGDLSSESTVSRIRTEHFPLTLESARPSHTSQYLCASSSIGAEKLFFGSGTQLSVL.

The gene calls are TRBV5-1 and TRBJ1-1, with D perhaps matching TRBD1 (6 bases). The CDR3 runs to 14 residues. V was pared by 4 bases and J by 2 bases, with 12 bases between. The germline V gene has CDR1 SGHRS and CDR2 YFSETQ. The CDR3 spells CASSILQGNTEAFF. The DNA for the CDR3 is TGCGCCAGCAGCATATTACAGGGAAACACTGAAGCTTTCTTT.

About this clone: Distinct nucleotide sequences in the sample also encode this CDR3. The chain has TRBV18 and TRBJ2-1; possible D gene TRBD1, 6 bases. Germline assignment: CDR1 KGHSH and CDR2 LQKENI. This CDR3 comprises 16 residues. Trimming left V 3 bases short and J 0 bases short, with 12 bases between. CDR3 in DNA: TGTGCCAGCTCACCTTTAGGGGGAAGCTCCTACAATGAGCAGTTCTTC. Amino acids: CASSPLGGSSYNEQFF.

The V call is TRBV29-1, the J call TRBJ2-7; 12 bases line up with TRBD2. V was pared by 4 bases and J by 1 base, with 2 bases of the junction left unmatched. Germline lookup yields CDR1 SQVTM and CDR2 ANQGSEA. The CDR3 totals 14 residues. DNA for the CDR3: TGCAGCGTTGCGGGACTAGCGGGTTCCTACGAGCAGTACTTC. As protein: CSVAGLAGSYEQYF.

The chain links TRBV5-1 to TRBJ1-3; possible D gene TRBD1, 5 bases. The V gene lost 3 bases and the J gene lost 0 bases, with 13 bases spanning the gap. Germline V gene sequence: CDR1 SGHRS, CDR2 YFSETQ. The CDR3 covers 16 residues. The CDR3 reads CASSYQTGRSGNTIYF. CDR3 sequence (DNA): TGCGCCAGCAGCTACCAAACAGGACGCTCTGGAAACACCATATATTTT.

V gene TRBV14 combines with J gene TRBJ2-1; TRBD2 matches at 13 bases. Germline CDR1 is SGHDN and CDR2 is FVKESK. This CDR3 spans 17 amino acids. The V and J ends lost 1 base and 6 bases, in that order; junction bases with no gene match: 6. CDR3 bases: TGTGCCAGCAGCCAAGTAGGGGGACTAGCGGGGCCCAATGAGCAGTTCTTC. Its translation: CASSQVGGLAGPNEQFF.